The following is a T cell receptor beta chain sequence with its context. The antigen it recognizes is unknown. There are no base qualities to consult, and no much larger clone falls within one base. The data are from a study of cytomegalovirus exposure and HLA in healthy donors (TCRdb year 2017). For context, the study as a whole: A later analysis indicated that the roughly 120 validation repertoires were generated on the platform also employed for the approximately 670 repertoires of the first cohort. The study combined high-throughput TCR immunosequencing, statistical association of individual TCRs with disease status, and machine learning to predict cytomegalovirus infection status. Besides the first cohort of around 700 subjects, a separate validation cohort made up of over 100 different subjects was used. The study was designed to test whether signatures of past pathogen exposure could be identified by cataloging public T cell receptors. Study-wide findings and limitations: The validation cohort had no HLA typing available for a later analysis, so co-occurrence within that cohort was assessed over all 110 or so repertoires. In both the original and validation cohorts, the classifier was reported to diagnose cytomegalovirus status with high specificity and sensitivity. According to the authors, the approach could potentially be generalized to other disease states and immunological phenotypes. Most TCR sequences were seen in very few donors, while some public TCRs were found in many individuals. In vitro tests confirmed that a few of the cytomegalovirus-associated TCR beta chains recognize cytomegalovirus antigens. Subsequent analysis determined that TCRs grouped into clusters in the first cohort also showed a tendency toward co-occurrence across the 120 validation repertoires, and roughly 95% of cluster scores exceeded 0. The study listed 150 to 200 TCR beta chains as associated with cytomegalovirus.

The library was generated by the immunoSEQ multiplex PCR assay. The paper's data handling went like this. A statistical classification framework was developed to diagnose cytomegalovirus status using the catalog of TCR beta chain sequences. What TCRdb holds here is the immuneACCESS table cut down to in-frame rearrangements. Part of the clones is not present; checked against another copy, under half of the missing clones reflect an unresolved V gene, and the others are unexplained. V, J and clone size are those of that table, while D and trimming were read from the DNA. For this sample the table gives about 120,000 clones, of which 89% were detected only once. Together, the top ten hold 2% to 2.5% of the sample. Separate from the roughly 700-subject first cohort, the validation cohort of roughly 110 subjects was the group to which the donors belonged. The CDR3 goes from the cysteine to the phenylalanine over 13 residues. The entry retains the CDR3 DNA only, 39 bases that are in frame from base 1. The germline V gene (reference sequence) supplies CDR1 LNHDA and CDR2 SQIVND. V is reduced by 1 base and J by 8 bases, leaving a spacing of 8 bases between them.

The sequence links TRBV19 to TRBJ1-4; the D gene is not confidently resolved. The material sequenced was PBMCs. The sequence came from a woman aged 18-30 years in good health and CMV-seronegative. Read as DNA, the sequence is TGTGCCAGTAGTATAGCCGCGGGAGAAAAACTGTTTTTT. This sequence encodes CASSIAAGEKLFF.